Described below is a single T cell receptor beta chain sequence and its context. This clonotype was seen ten or more times. The antigen it recognizes is unknown. Within one base of it there is no much larger clone, and no base qualities were kept. The entry originates in a study of T cells in Graves' hyperthyroidism and ophthalmopathy (dated by TCRdb to about 2019). For the wider study: Peripheral blood samples were taken at the time of initial diagnosis, prior to any treatment. To identify TCR V-J signatures that set the groups apart, the researchers used a discovery cohort of 90 to 100 patients, made up of fewer than 50 with Graves' ophthalmopathy and some 60 with stable Graves' hyperthyroidism. Whether ophthalmopathy could be predicted prospectively was tested in an independent validation cohort made up of 18 to 20 hyperthyroidism patients plus 17 patients who later progressed to ophthalmopathy. The 75 to 100 discovery patients were divided at random into training and test sets in a 7:3 ratio. In more than 5 Graves' hyperthyroidism patients, the study also compared T-cell repertoires from thyroid tissue with T-cell repertoires from blood. After sampling, hyperthyroidism patients received methimazole starting at 30 mg daily, and ophthalmopathy patients received high-dose intravenous methylprednisolone. The paper describes TCR Vbeta CDR3 sequencing of 120 to 150 peripheral blood samples, made up of roughly 40 ophthalmopathy patients, around 78 hyperthyroidism patients and about 17 progressor patients. What the research found in general, with its limitations: In validation, progression to ophthalmopathy was predicted by the model with 70.59% sensitivity and roughly 72% specificity, a median of approximately 6.5 months before onset. Most expanded thyroid clonotypes (frequency above 0.001) were also detected in blood, a finding suggesting that blood repertoires may reflect thyroid immune responses. In cross-validation, a model built on a 13 V-J signature told ophthalmopathy apart from stable hyperthyroidism with roughly 87% sensitivity and roughly 82% specificity, and in testing the same model reached 80%/75%. No statistical method was used to set the sample size in advance, and investigators knew the group allocation.

Stable Graves' hyperthyroidism was defined as no progression to ophthalmopathy during 18 months of follow-up. Hyperthyroidism patients were newly diagnosed, with disease duration under 2 months, and aged 18 to 65 years. Exclusion was applied to patients with uncontrolled infections, other autoimmune diseases, pregnancy or lactation. Diagnoses were established on the basis of clinical symptoms, serum thyroxine and TRAb, thyroid ultrasound, and orbital computed tomography. PBMCs were isolated from about 10 ml of fresh peripheral blood by Ficoll-Paque density gradient centrifugation. Trizol reagent was used to extract total RNA, and RNA quality was then checked on an Agilent 2100 Bioanalyzer. The germline V gene provides CDR1 ENHRY and CDR2 SYGVKD. Inclusive of the bounding cysteine and phenylalanine, the CDR3 is 15 residues long. The only DNA kept is the CDR3, 45 bases in frame from the first base. V sheds 7 bases and J sheds 0 bases, leaving 15 bases between their ends.

The TCR beta CDR3 regions were amplified from the RNA transcripts. For the first round of RT-PCR on the TCR CDR3, the HTBI primer set was used together with the Qiagen OneStep RT-PCR kit. Libraries were constructed in a second round of multiplex PCR, after which size selection and purification were carried out. Libraries were sequenced paired-end with 100 bp reads on an Illumina HiSeq2000. The original pipeline was this. SOAPnuke was used to process the raw data, with reads discarded if the reads contained adapters or uncalled bases, had a mean Phred below 15, or lacked an exact constant-primer or identifier match. COPE v1.2.5 was used to merge high-quality paired reads, and clonotypes were defined as unique nucleotide sequences. Clonotypes were aligned to IMGT TRBV, TRBD and TRBJ reference segments using MiTCR v1.1. Only V-J combinations with frequency above 0.0001, covering 98% to 99.2% of repertoires, were analysed. A TCS score was defined as the ratio of F50 (clonal expansion) to E x V (chaos), with BLOSUM62-based TCRdist applied between CDR3 peptides within each V-J. Welch's t-statistics and random forest reduced fewer than 600 V-J features to 10 to 15, which were used in a naive Bayes classifier (R e1071). TCRdb cleaned the public reads at Q25 with fastp, built clones with MiXCR and kept in-frame beta chains. Each record represents a unique CDR3 protein, reported with the most common genes and DNA among its rows. TCRdb, rather than the study authors, made the V and J calls. The sample profile shows roughly 290,000 distinct CDR3 sequences; around 15% of them were found once. The top ten hold less than 8% of the sample.

The chain couples TRBV10-3 to TRBJ1-1, with TRBD1 perhaps the D gene, on 5 matching bases. This clonotype originated in a middle-aged woman with Graves' hyperthyroidism. Sequenced material: blood. CDR3 loop: CAITMGGTMNTEAFF. Here is the DNA: TGTGCCATCACGATGGGGGGTACCATGAACACTGAAGCTTTCTTT.